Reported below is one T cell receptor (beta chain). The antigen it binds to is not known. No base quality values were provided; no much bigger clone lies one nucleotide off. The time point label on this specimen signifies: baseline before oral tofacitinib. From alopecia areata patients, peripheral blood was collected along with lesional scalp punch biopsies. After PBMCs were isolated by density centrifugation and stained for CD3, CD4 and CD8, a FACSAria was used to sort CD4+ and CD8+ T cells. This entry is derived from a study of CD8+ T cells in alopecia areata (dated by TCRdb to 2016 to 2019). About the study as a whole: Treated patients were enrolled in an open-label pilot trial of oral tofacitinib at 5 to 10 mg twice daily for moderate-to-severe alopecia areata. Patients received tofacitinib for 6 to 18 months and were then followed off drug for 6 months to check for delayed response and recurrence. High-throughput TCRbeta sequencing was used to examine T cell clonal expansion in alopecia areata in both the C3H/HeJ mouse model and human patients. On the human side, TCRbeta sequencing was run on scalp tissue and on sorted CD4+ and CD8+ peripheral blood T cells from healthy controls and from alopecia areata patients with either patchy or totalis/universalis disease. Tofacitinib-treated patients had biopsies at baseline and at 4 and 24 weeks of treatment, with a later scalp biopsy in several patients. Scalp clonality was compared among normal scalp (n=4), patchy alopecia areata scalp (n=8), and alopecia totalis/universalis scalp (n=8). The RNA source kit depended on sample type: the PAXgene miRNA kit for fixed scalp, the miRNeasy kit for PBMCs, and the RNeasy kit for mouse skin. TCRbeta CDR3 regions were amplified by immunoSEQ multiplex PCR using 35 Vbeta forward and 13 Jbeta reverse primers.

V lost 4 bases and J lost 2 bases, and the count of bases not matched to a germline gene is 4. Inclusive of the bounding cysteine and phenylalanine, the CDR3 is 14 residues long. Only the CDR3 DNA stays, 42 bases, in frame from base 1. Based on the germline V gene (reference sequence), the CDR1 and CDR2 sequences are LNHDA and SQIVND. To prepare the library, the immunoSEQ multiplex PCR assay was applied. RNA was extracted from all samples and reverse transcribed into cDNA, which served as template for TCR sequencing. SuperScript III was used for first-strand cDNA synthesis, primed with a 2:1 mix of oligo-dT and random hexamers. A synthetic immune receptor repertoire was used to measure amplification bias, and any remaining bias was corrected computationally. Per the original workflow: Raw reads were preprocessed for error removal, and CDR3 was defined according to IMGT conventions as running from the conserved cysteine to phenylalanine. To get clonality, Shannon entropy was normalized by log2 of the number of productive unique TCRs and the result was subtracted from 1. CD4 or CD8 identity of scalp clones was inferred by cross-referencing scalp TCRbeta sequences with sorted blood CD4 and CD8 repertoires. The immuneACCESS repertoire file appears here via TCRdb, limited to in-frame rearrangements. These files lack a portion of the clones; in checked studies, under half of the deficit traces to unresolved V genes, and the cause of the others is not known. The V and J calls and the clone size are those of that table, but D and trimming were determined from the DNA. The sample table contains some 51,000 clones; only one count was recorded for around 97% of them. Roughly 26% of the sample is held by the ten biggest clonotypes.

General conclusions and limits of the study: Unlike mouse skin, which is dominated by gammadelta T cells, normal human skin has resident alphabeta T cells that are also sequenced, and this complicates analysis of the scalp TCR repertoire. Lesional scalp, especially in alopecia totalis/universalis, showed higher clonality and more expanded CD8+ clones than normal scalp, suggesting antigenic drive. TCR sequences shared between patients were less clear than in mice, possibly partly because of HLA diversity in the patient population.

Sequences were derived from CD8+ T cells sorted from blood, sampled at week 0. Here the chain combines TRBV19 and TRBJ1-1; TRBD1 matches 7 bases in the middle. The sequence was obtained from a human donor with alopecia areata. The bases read TGTGCCAGTAGTAAAGGGACAGCCAACACTGAAGCTTTCTTT. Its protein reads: CASSKGTANTEAFF.